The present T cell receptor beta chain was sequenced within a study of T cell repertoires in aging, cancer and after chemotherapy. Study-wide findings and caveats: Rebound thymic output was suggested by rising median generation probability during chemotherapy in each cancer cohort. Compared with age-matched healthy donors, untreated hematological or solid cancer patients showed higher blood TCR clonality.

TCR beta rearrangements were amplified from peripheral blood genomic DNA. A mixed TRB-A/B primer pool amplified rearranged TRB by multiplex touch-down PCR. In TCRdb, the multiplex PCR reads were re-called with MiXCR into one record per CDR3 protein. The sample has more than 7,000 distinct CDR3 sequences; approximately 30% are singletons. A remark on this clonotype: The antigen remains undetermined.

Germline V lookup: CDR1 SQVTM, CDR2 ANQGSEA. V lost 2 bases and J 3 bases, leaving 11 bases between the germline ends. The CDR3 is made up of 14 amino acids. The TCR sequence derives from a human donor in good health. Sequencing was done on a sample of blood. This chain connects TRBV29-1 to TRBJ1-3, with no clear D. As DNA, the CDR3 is TGCAGCGTTGAATGGGGTCAGGATGGAAACACCATATATTTT. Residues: CSVEWGQDGNTIYF.